The entry below describes one T cell receptor (beta chain). The record originates from a study of OX40 agonist ivuxolimab in advanced cancers. Study details: It was ivuxolimab, an agonistic anti-OX40 (CD134) antibody, that patients were treated with. At doses from 0.01 to 10 mg/kg, patients were given intravenous ivuxolimab every 2 weeks. Earlier anti-PD-1, anti-PD-L1 or anti-CTLA-4 therapy was permitted; about 39% had received some.

V dropped 1 base and J dropped 5 bases, with 14 bases sitting between them. CDR3 size: 15 residues. CDR1 and CDR2 (germline): SEHNR, FQNEAQ (reference sequence). This table comes from immunoSEQ multiplex PCR, and its TCRdb copy is limited to in-frame clones, with some not included. The sample shows around 19,000 clones, over 65% of them seen only once. V usage is TRBV7-9 and J usage is TRBJ2-5, with no clear D. Sequences were derived from CD4+ or CD8+ T cells sorted from blood, sampled in a trial of the OX40 agonist ivuxolimab. This TCR derives from an adult with an advanced solid tumor such as melanoma, head and neck, liver or kidney cancer. The CDR3 coding sequence is TGTGCCAGCAGCTTAGGACCGCGAAGAGAGGAGACCCAGTACTTC. As protein: CASSLGPRREETQYF. The entire variable domain, with the rest obtained from reference TRBV7-9 and TRBJ2-5, is as follows: DTGVSQNPRHKITKRGQNVTFRCDPISEHNRLYWYRQTLGQGPEFLTYFQNEAQLEKSRLLSDRFSAERPKGSFSTLEIQRTEQGDSAMYLCASSLGPRREETQYFGPGTRLLVL.